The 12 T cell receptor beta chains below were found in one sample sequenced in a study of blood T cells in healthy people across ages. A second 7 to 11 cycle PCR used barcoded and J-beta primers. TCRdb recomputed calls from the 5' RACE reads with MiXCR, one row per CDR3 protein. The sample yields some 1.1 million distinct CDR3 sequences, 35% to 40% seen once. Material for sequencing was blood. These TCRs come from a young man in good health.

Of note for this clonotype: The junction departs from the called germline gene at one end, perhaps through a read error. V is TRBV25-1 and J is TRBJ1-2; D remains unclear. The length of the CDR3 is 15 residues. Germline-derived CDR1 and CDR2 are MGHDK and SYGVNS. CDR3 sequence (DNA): TGTGTCAGCACCGAATCTTCCACTATGGGTGGAGGCTACACCTTC. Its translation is CVSTESSTMGGGYTF.

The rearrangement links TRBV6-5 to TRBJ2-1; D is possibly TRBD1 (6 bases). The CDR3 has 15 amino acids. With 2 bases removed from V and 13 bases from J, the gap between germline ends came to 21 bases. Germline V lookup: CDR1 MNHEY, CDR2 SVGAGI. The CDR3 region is CASSYNTGQGETQFF. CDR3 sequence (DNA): TGTGCCAGCAGTTACAATACAGGGCAGGGAGAGACCCAGTTCTTC.

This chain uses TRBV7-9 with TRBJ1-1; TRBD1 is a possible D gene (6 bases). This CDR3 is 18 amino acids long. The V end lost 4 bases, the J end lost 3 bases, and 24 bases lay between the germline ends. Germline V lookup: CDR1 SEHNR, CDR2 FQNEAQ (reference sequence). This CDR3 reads CASSSRRSLGAVYTEAFF. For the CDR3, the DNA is TGTGCCAGCAGCTCTCGGCGGTCATTGGGGGCTGTGTACACTGAAGCTTTCTTT.

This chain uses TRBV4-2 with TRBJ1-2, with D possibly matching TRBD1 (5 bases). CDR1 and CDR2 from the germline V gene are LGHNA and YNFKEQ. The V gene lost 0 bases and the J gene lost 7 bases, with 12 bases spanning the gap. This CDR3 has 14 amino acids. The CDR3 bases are TGTGCCAGCAGCCAAGACCAGGGTACCCTTGGCTACACCTTC. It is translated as CASSQDQGTLGYTF.

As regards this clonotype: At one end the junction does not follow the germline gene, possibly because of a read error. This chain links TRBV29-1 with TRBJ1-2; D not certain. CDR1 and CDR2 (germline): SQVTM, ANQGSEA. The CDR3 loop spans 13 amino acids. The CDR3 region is CSVDRQGGYGHTF. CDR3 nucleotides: TGCAGCGTGGATAGGCAAGGCGGCTATGGCCACACCTTC.

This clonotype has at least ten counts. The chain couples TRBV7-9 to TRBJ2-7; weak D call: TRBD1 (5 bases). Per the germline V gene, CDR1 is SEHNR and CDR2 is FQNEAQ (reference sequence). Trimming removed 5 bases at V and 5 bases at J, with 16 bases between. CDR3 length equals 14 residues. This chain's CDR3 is CASSPTTVIDEQYF. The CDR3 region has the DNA TGTGCCAGCAGCCCAACGACAGTTATAGACGAGCAGTACTTC.

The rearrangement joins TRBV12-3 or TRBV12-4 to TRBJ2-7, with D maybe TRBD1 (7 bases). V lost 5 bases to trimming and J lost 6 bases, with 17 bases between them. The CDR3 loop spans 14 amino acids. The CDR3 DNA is TGTGCCAGCAGTCTCGCAGGGGGGCCTCGCGAGCAGTACTTC. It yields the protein CASSLAGGPREQYF.

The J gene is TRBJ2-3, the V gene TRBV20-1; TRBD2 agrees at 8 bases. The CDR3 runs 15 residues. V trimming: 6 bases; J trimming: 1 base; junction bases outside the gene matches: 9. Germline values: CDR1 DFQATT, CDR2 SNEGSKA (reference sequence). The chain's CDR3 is CSARGGMVGTDTQYF. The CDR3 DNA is TGCAGTGCGCGCGGGGGGATGGTGGGCACAGATACGCAGTATTTT.

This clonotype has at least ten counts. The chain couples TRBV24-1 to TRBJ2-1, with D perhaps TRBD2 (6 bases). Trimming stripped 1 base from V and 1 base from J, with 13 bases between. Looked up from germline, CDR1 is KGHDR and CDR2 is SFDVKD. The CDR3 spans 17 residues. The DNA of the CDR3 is TGTGCCACCAGTGATTTTTTTGGACTACGGTCCTACAATGAGCAGTTCTTC. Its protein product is CATSDFFGLRSYNEQFF.

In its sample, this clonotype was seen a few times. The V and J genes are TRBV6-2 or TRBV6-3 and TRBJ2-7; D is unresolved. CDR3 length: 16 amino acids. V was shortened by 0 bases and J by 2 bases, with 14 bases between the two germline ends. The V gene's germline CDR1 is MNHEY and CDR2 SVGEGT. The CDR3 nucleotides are TGTGCCAGCAGTTACTCGAGAGCCAGACTGCCCTACGAGCAGTACTTC. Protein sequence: CASSYSRARLPYEQYF.

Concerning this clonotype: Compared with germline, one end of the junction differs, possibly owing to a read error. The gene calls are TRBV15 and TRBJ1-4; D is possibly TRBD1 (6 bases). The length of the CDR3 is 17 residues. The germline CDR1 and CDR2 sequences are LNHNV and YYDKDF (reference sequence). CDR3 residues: CATSRSGPGQWNGKLFF. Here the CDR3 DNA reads TGTGCCACCAGCAGATCCGGCCCCGGACAGTGGAATGGAAAACTGTTTTTT. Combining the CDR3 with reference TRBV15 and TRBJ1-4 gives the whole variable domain DAMVIQNPRYQVTQFGKPVTLSCSQTLNHNVMYWYQQKSSQAPKLLFHYYDKDFNNEADTPDNFQSRRPNTSFCFLDIRSPGLGDTAMYLCATSRSGPGQWNGKLFFGSGTQLSVL.

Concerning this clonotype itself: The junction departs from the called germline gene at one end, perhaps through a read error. The CDR3 spells CASSVLGSGADGHTF. The CDR3 nucleotides read TGTGCCAGCAGTGTCCTGGGGTCGGGTGCGGATGGCCACACCTTC. V usage is TRBV2 and J usage is TRBJ1-2, with D uncertain. This CDR3 is built from 15 residues. Germline V gives CDR1 SNHLY, CDR2 FYNNEI.